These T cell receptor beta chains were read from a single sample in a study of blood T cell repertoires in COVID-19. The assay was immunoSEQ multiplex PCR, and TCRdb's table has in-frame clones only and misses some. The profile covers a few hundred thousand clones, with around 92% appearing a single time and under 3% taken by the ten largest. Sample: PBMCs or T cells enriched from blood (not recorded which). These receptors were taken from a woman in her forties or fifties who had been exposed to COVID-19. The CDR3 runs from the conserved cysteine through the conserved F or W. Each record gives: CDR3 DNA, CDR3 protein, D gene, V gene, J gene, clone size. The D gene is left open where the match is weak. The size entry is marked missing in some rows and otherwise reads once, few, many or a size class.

DNA: TGTGCCAGCAGTTCGGGGGGGAGCTCCTACAATGAGCAGTTCTTC; CDR3: CASSSGGSSYNEQFF; D: TRBD2; V: TRBV6-2/TRBV6-3; J: TRBJ2-1; size: -
DNA: TGTGCCAGCAGGCCAGAGTACAGGGCCTACAATGAGCAGTTCTTC; CDR3: CASRPEYRAYNEQFF; D: -; V: TRBV28; J: TRBJ2-1; size: -
DNA: TGTGCCAGCAGCTTAGGATCGCAGGGTTTAATCGGGGAGCAGTTCTTC; CDR3: CASSLGSQGLIGEQFF; D: -; V: TRBV11-1; J: TRBJ2-1; size: -
DNA: TGTGCCAGTAGTATTGGCCCAAGGACAGGGCAACAGCCCCAGCATTTT; CDR3: CASSIGPRTGQQPQHF; D: TRBD1; V: TRBV19; J: TRBJ1-5; size: -
DNA: TGTGCCACCAGTGATCAGGGGGAAGATACGCAGTATTTT; CDR3: CATSDQGEDTQYF; D: TRBD1; V: TRBV24-1; J: TRBJ2-3; size: -
DNA: TGTGCCAGCAGCGCAGGATCCTACGAGCAGTACTTC; CDR3: CASSAGSYEQYF; D: -; V: TRBV5-6; J: TRBJ2-7; size: -
DNA: TGTGCCAGCAGTGACCCTAGCGGGGGGGGAGAGACCCAGTACTTC; CDR3: CASSDPSGGGETQYF; D: TRBD2; V: TRBV2; J: TRBJ2-5; size: -
DNA: TGCAGCGTTGAGGGGTGGACAGGGGCGCATGGCTACACCTTC; CDR3: CSVEGWTGAHGYTF; D: TRBD1; V: TRBV29-1; J: TRBJ1-2; size: -
DNA: TGCGCCAGCAGCCGAACAGGGTTCCTTAATGAAAAACTGTTTTTT; CDR3: CASSRTGFLNEKLFF; D: -; V: TRBV4-1; J: TRBJ1-4; size: -
DNA: TGTGCCAGCAGCTCAAGGACTAGCGGGGTGTCCTACAATGAGCAGTTCTTC; CDR3: CASSSRTSGVSYNEQFF; D: TRBD2; V: TRBV11-2; J: TRBJ2-1; size: few
DNA: TGTGCCATCAGAGGGACAGGGGATGGCGGGGAGCTGTTTTTT; CDR3: CAIRGTGDGGELFF; D: TRBD1; V: TRBV10-3; J: TRBJ2-2; size: -
DNA: TGTGCCACCCTTCCGCAGGGGAACACTGAAGCTTTCTTT; CDR3: CATLPQGNTEAFF; D: -; V: TRBV10-3; J: TRBJ1-1; size: -
DNA: TGTGCCAGCAGCCCACAGTTTGAAAAACTGTTTTTT; CDR3: CASSPQFEKLFF; D: -; V: TRBV6-5; J: TRBJ1-4; size: -
DNA: TGTGCCAGCAGTTTGAGCCTTGGAGGCAATTCACCCCTCCACTTT; CDR3: CASSLSLGGNSPLHF; D: -; V: TRBV27; J: TRBJ1-6; size: few
DNA: TGTGCCAGCAGCTTCGGGAATGCCTACGAGCAGTACTTC; CDR3: CASSFGNAYEQYF; D: -; V: TRBV7-9; J: TRBJ2-7; size: -